Below are 16 T cell receptor beta chains sequenced from a single sample in a study of blood T cells in healthy people across ages. Then a second PCR, running about 7 to 11 cycles, was carried out with a sample-barcoded 5' primer and a J-beta primer mix. MiXCR, run by TCRdb on the 5' RACE reads, gives a single entry per CDR3 protein. The sample contains roughly 1 million distinct CDR3 sequences, about 25% of which appear only once. The same sample was also studied in work on T cells of mothers and their children.

The sample comprised blood. The source is a girl aged 2-10 years in good health.

This clonotype occurred many times. The chain links TRBV28 to TRBJ2-1; D uncertain. CDR3 length: 13 amino acids. In germline, CDR1 is MDHEN, CDR2 SYDVKM. The V gene lost 6 bases and the J gene lost 6 bases, with 12 bases spanning the gap. CDR3 in amino acids: CASSLTPTNEQFF. The CDR3 DNA sequence: TGTGCCAGCAGCCTGACTCCTACCAATGAGCAGTTCTTC.

This clonotype appeared a few times. The gene calls are TRBV11-2 and TRBJ1-1; no firm D call. The CDR3 contains 13 residues. V was clipped by 5 bases and J by 5 bases, with 12 bases between them. Germline V gives CDR1 SGHAT, CDR2 FQNNGV. This chain's CDR3 is CASSDVSRTEAFF. CDR3 coding DNA: TGTGCCAGCAGCGACGTTTCCAGGACTGAAGCTTTCTTT. Using reference TRBV11-2 and TRBJ1-1 for the parts outside the CDR3, the full variable domain is EAGVAQSPRYKIIEKRQSVAFWCNPISGHATLYWYQQILGQGPKLLIQFQNNGVVDDSQLPKDRFSAERLKGVDSTLKIQPAKLEDSAVYLCASSDVSRTEAFFGQGTRLTVV.

The DNA of the CDR3 is TGTGCCAGCAGTGTACTAGCATGGTCAGATACGCAGTATTTT. Translating gives CASSVLAWSDTQYF. The chain is built from TRBV2 and TRBJ2-3; perhaps TRBD2 as D (6 bases). V was cut by 4 bases and J by 4 bases, with 12 bases left in between. The germline V gene has CDR1 SNHLY and CDR2 FYNNEI. CDR3 length equals 14 residues. The full variable domain, with the rest looked up from reference TRBV2 and TRBJ2-3, is EPEVTQTPSHQVTQMGQEVILRCVPISNHLYFYWYRQILGQKVEFLVSFYNNEISEKSEIFDDQFSVERPDGSNFTLKIRSTKLEDSAMYFCASSVLAWSDTQYFGPGTRLTVL.

In the case of this clonotype: The junction and the germline gene differ at one end; a read error may be behind it. The chain carries TRBV5-6 and TRBJ2-7; D gene unclear. CDR3 size: 13 residues. CDR1 SGHDT and CDR2 YYEEEE come from the germline V gene. CDR3: CASSLPTSYGQYF. CDR3 bases: TGTGCCAGCAGCCTACCGACCTCCTACGGGCAGTACTTC.

V and J are TRBV5-1 and TRBJ1-3; D unclear. Germline V gives CDR1 SGHRS, CDR2 YFSETQ. Trimming removed 4 bases from V and 3 bases from J, with 23 bases in between. The CDR3 spans 18 residues. CDR3 loop: CASSPGREAKVDGNTIYF. CDR3 DNA: TGCGCCAGCAGCCCGGGGAGGGAGGCAAAGGTGGATGGAAACACCATATATTTT.

CDR3 in amino acids: CASSQLGVAQYF. The CDR3 DNA is TGTGCCAGCAGCCAGCTGGGCGTCGCCCAGTACTTC. V is TRBV7-2 and J is TRBJ2-1, with unresolved D. The end of the DNA fits TRBJ2-5 better, so the J call may be wrong. This CDR3 region has 12 residues. Per the germline V gene, CDR1 is SGHTA and CDR2 is FQGNSA.

The rearrangement uses TRBV5-1 and TRBJ2-6, with a weak D call TRBD1 (5 bases). Germline V gene sequence: CDR1 SGHRS, CDR2 YFSETQ. CDR3 size: 20 residues. The V end was cut by 3 bases, the J end by 0 bases, with 22 bases between. CDR3 in amino acids: CASSSPTNRSESSGANVLTF. In DNA form, the CDR3 reads TGCGCCAGCAGCTCCCCAACGAACAGGAGCGAGAGCTCTGGGGCCAACGTCCTGACTTTC.

This chain joins TRBV29-1 and TRBJ1-1; D gene ambiguous. The CDR3 has 12 residues. In germline, CDR1 is SQVTM, CDR2 ANQGSEA. V was clipped by 8 bases and J by 3 bases, with 13 bases between them. This chain's CDR3 is CSTSGGDTEAFF. In DNA form, the CDR3 reads TGCAGCACTTCCGGCGGGGACACTGAAGCTTTCTTT. Supplemented by reference TRBV29-1 and TRBJ1-1, the full variable domain reads SAVISQKPSRDICQRGTSLTIQCQVDSQVTMMFWYRQQPGQSLTLIATANQGSEATYESGFVIDKFPISRPNLTFSTLTVSNMSPEDSSIYLCSTSGGDTEAFFGQGTRLTVV.

This clonotype has just one count. J is TRBJ2-1 and V is TRBV7-2; 11 bases are a match to TRBD2. The J call may be mistaken, given a closer DNA end match to TRBJ2-7. The germline V gene encodes CDR1 SGHTA and CDR2 FQGNSA. The length of the CDR3 is 16 residues. In DNA, the CDR3 is TGTGCCAGCAGCCCCTCCAGACTAGCGGGGACCTACGAGCAGTACTTC. Protein sequence: CASSPSRLAGTYEQYF.

About this clonotype itself: The junction departs from germline at one end; a sequencing error may be responsible. The V gene is TRBV4-1, the J gene TRBJ1-1; the match to TRBD1 covers 7 bases. The CDR3 is made up of 13 amino acids. CDR1 and CDR2 (germline): MGHRA, YSYEKL. CDR3 DNA: TGCGCCAGCAGCCAAGTGGACAGGTACGAAGCTTACTTT. It translates to CASSQVDRYEAYF.

This clonotype was seen only a few times. The genes are TRBV5-6 and TRBJ2-2; D tentatively fits TRBD1 or TRBD2 (5 bases each). Germline V gives CDR1 SGHDT, CDR2 YYEEEE. Trimming left V 3 bases short and J 3 bases short, with 12 bases between. The CDR3 covers 15 residues. The DNA for the CDR3 is TGTGCCAGCAGCTCGCTTGGGACGTACACCGGGGAGCTGTTTTTT. Translated, it gives CASSSLGTYTGELFF.

This clonotype was counted between two and nine times. This is likely a read error, given that the CDR3 carries no conserved phenylalanine or tryptophan at its end. The chain uses TRBV9 and TRBJ2-3, with 10 nucleotides matching TRBD2. Trimming at V came to 9 bases and at J to 6 bases, leaving 10 bases not matched to a gene. The CDR3 has 14 amino acids. CDR1 SGDLS and CDR2 YYNGEE come from the germline V gene. CDR3 bases: TGTGCCACCTCAAGCGGGGGGGCTTATGATACGCAGTATCTT. The encoded protein is CATSSGGAYDTQYL.

The chain uses TRBV20-1 and TRBJ1-2; D remains ambiguous. Germline CDR1 DFQATT, CDR2 SNEGSKA (reference sequence). This CDR3 has 13 residues. Trimming stripped 7 bases from V and 6 bases from J, with 18 bases between. The CDR3 region is CSVPTGITDGYTF. CDR3 nucleotide sequence: TGCAGTGTCCCAACGGGGATAACGGATGGCTACACCTTC.

This sequence joins TRBV6-6 and TRBJ2-4; no reliable D call. Trimming left V 6 bases short and J 8 bases short, with 14 bases between. Germline V lookup: CDR1 MNHNY, CDR2 SVGAGI (reference sequence). This CDR3 spans 13 amino acids. For the CDR3, the DNA is TGTGCCAGCAGGGTTTGGGGTGGGGACATTCAGTACTTC. Translation gives CASRVWGGDIQYF.

In its sample, this clonotype was seen a few times. The chain couples TRBV11-2 to TRBJ2-1, with 13 bases identical to TRBD2. The end of the DNA is better explained by TRBJ2-5, so the J call may be wrong. CDR3 length equals 16 residues. Germline lookup yields CDR1 SGHAT and CDR2 FQNNGV. For the CDR3, the DNA is TGTGCCAGCAGCTTCGGGACTAGCGGGACCCAAGAGACCCAGTACTTC. Translating it yields CASSFGTSGTQETQYF.

The table lists this clonotype with a few counts. The chain is built from TRBV27 and TRBJ2-5; 7 bases agree with TRBD1. The J call is in doubt because the DNA end fits TRBJ2-7 better. In germline, CDR1 is MNHEY, CDR2 SMNVEV (reference sequence). The CDR3 length is 14 residues. The CDR3 DNA reads TGTGCCAGCAGTGCCGGGACAGCTGATTACGAGCAGTACTTC. Translation: CASSAGTADYEQYF.